These 21 T cell receptor beta chains originate from one sample sequenced in a study of blood T cell repertoires in COVID-19. Data came from immunoSEQ multiplex PCR; TCRdb stores just in-frame clones and leaves some out. In the table there are approximately 250,000 clones, 88% of which are singletons. Sequencing used PBMCs or T cells enriched from blood (not recorded which). Receptors were obtained from a woman in her twenties or thirties who had recovered from COVID-19.

This sequence joins TRBV7-8 and TRBJ2-1; D call uncertain. The CDR3 extends over 13 amino acids. V was clipped by 5 bases and J by 8 bases, with 13 bases between them. The germline V gene has CDR1 SGHVS and CDR2 FQNEAQ. This CDR3 reads CASSRELLDEQFF. CDR3 DNA: TGTGCCAGCAGCCGCGAGTTGCTGGATGAGCAGTTCTTC.

This clone has at least ten counts. The chain couples TRBV29-1 to TRBJ2-2; the D gene is possibly TRBD1 (6 bases). V shed 1 base and J shed 7 bases, with 13 bases lying between them. This CDR3 comprises 14 residues. Germline V gene lookup returns CDR1 SQVTM and CDR2 ANQGSEA. The CDR3 coding sequence is TGCAGCGTTGAAGTACAGGGTCTCCGCGGGGAGCTGTTTTTT. Protein product: CSVEVQGLRGELFF.

The V gene is TRBV19, the J gene TRBJ1-1; 8 bases line up with TRBD1. Unmatched junction bases numbered 4, after V lost 8 bases and J lost 5 bases. Germline CDR1 LNHDA, CDR2 SQIVND (reference sequence). The CDR3 covers 12 residues. The CDR3 reads CASRDRGTEAFF. The CDR3 DNA sequence: TGTGCCAGTCGCGACAGGGGTACTGAAGCTTTCTTT.

The CDR3 spells CASSLGADTQYF. The CDR3 nucleotides are TGCGCCAGCAGCTTGGGGGCGGATACGCAGTATTTT. V and J are TRBV5-1 and TRBJ2-3, with D unresolved. This CDR3 is built from 12 residues. The germline V and J ends were trimmed by 0 bases and 6 bases, with 5 bases remaining between them. The V gene's germline CDR1 is SGHRS and CDR2 YFSETQ.

The chain links TRBV27 to TRBJ2-3, with 9 nucleotides matching TRBD1. With 0 bases clipped from V and 1 base from J, the junction kept 5 bases outside the gene matches. Germline V CDR1 and CDR2: MNHEY, SMNVEV (reference sequence). This CDR3 comprises 17 residues. CDR3 sequence reads: CASSLSIGDRGTDTQYF. The DNA for the CDR3 is TGTGCCAGCAGTTTATCGATCGGGGACAGGGGCACAGATACGCAGTATTTT.

The CDR3 spells CASSPDGSTEAFF. The CDR3, as DNA: TGTGCCAGCAGCCCCGATGGCTCGACTGAAGCTTTCTTT. V gene TRBV28 combines with J gene TRBJ1-1; D is uncertain. The CDR3 length is 13 residues. V was shortened by 6 bases and J by 5 bases, with 13 bases between the two germline ends. Germline V CDR1 and CDR2: MDHEN, SYDVKM.

The rearrangement joins TRBV10-3 to TRBJ2-7; a possible D gene is TRBD2 (6 bases). The V gene's germline CDR1 is ENHRY and CDR2 SYGVKD. There are 17 residues in the CDR3. V lost 2 bases and J 2 bases, leaving 19 bases between the germline ends. In DNA form, the CDR3 reads TGTGCCATCAGTGAGCCGGATTTGGAGGGAAGCCCCTACGAGCAGTACTTC. It codes for CAISEPDLEGSPYEQYF.

The V call is TRBV24-1, the J call TRBJ1-2; TRBD1 aligns across 11 bases. Germline lookup yields CDR1 KGHDR and CDR2 SFDVKD. CDR3 size: 13 residues. The trim removed 3 bases at V and 7 bases at J, leaving 0 bases unmatched. For the CDR3, the DNA is TGTGCCACCAGTGATGGGACAGGGGGTGGCTACACCTTC. Residues: CATSDGTGGGYTF.

There are a few counts of this clone. The chain has TRBV18 and TRBJ1-2; D uncertain. The CDR3 is 12 amino acids. With 5 bases removed from V and 6 bases from J, the gap between germline ends came to 10 bases. CDR1 is KGHSH and CDR2 is LQKENI in the germline V gene. The CDR3: CASSNREHGYTF. For the CDR3, the DNA is TGTGCCAGCTCAAATCGAGAGCATGGCTACACCTTC.

V usage is TRBV28 and J usage is TRBJ2-7; tentatively, D is TRBD1 (6 bases). Germline-derived CDR1 and CDR2 are MDHEN and SYDVKM. This CDR3 has 14 amino acids. Trimming took off 6 bases at V and 0 bases at J, with 12 bases between the two ends. In DNA, the CDR3 is TGTGCCAGCAGGAAGGGACATCTCTCCTACGAGCAGTACTTC. This encodes CASRKGHLSYEQYF.

This clone was detected only a few times. The chain combines TRBV6-4 with TRBJ1-5, with 7 positions matching TRBD1. The junction had 11 bases not matched to a gene; V was cut back by 0 bases and J by 3 bases. Germline V lookup: CDR1 MRHNA, CDR2 SNTAGT. This CDR3 is 18 amino acids long. In DNA, the CDR3 is TGTGCCAGCAGTGACTCGACTCCAACTGGGACAGACAATCAGCCCCAGCATTTT. This gives the protein CASSDSTPTGTDNQPQHF.

V and J are TRBV4-3 and TRBJ2-1, with 7 nucleotides matching TRBD1. Germline CDR1 reads LGHNA; CDR2 reads YSLEER. Trimming at V came to 0 bases and at J to 5 bases, leaving 7 bases not matched to a gene. This CDR3 comprises 16 residues. CDR3 protein: CASSQEPGQRNNEQFF. In nucleotides, the CDR3 is TGCGCCAGCAGCCAAGAGCCGGGACAGAGGAACAATGAGCAGTTCTTC.

The V and J genes are TRBV30 and TRBJ1-6; no reliable D call. CDR1 GTSNPN and CDR2 SVGIG come from the germline V gene (reference sequence). CDR3 length equals 15 residues. The V and J ends lost 1 base and 8 bases respectively, with 15 bases between them. The CDR3 nucleotides read TGTGCCTGGAGTGCCATAGTGGGCGCACATTCACCCCTCCACTTT. Translation: CAWSAIVGAHSPLHF.

This rearrangement joins TRBV2 to TRBJ2-6; 10 bases fit TRBD1. V dropped 3 bases and J dropped 1; count of bases not matched to a gene: 6. Per germline, CDR1 SNHLY and CDR2 FYNNEI. CDR3 length: 18 residues. The CDR3 region is CASSDGTGAPSGANVLTF. CDR3 sequence (DNA): TGTGCCAGCAGTGATGGGACAGGGGCACCTTCTGGGGCCAACGTCCTGACTTTC.

The chain couples TRBV20-1 to TRBJ1-1; 8 nucleotides align to TRBD1. The CDR3 is 16 amino acids. Germline loops: CDR1 DFQATT, CDR2 SNEGSKA (reference sequence). The trim removed 3 bases at V and 1 base at J, leaving 10 bases unmatched. The CDR3 region has the DNA TGCAGTGCTAGTATTCCAGGGGGCTCCGCGAACACTGAAGCTTTCTTT. The encoded protein is CSASIPGGSANTEAFF.

This chain joins TRBV2 and TRBJ1-2; maybe TRBD1 (6 bases). This CDR3 comprises 15 residues. Trimming took off 8 bases at V and 7 bases at J, with 23 bases between the two ends. Per the germline V gene, CDR1 is SNHLY and CDR2 is FYNNEI. In nucleotides, the CDR3 is TGTGCCAGCCCTCGTGGGCGCCCGAACAGGGCTGGCTACACCTTC. This sequence encodes CASPRGRPNRAGYTF. The full variable domain, completed using reference TRBV2 and TRBJ1-2, is EPEVTQTPSHQVTQMGQEVILRCVPISNHLYFYWYRQILGQKVEFLVSFYNNEISEKSEIFDDQFSVERPDGSNFTLKIRSTKLEDSAMYFCASPRGRPNRAGYTFGSGTRLTVV.

The chain combines TRBV3-1 (or the pseudogene TRBV3-2) with TRBJ2-5; 9 bases match TRBD2. The CDR3 extends over 17 amino acids. Germline V gene data show CDR1 as LGHDT and CDR2 as YNNKEL (reference sequence). The V gene end was trimmed by 0 bases and the J gene end by 3 bases; junction bases not matched to a gene: 8. CDR3 DNA sequence: TGTGCCAGCAGCCAAGATTGGCCTAGCGGGGCTAAAGAGACCCAGTACTTC. Protein product: CASSQDWPSGAKETQYF.

V and J are TRBV6-2 or TRBV6-3 and TRBJ2-2, with 7 nucleotides matching TRBD1. Trimming took 6 bases from V and 5 from J; bases not matched to a gene: 9. The CDR3 loop spans 15 amino acids. Germline loops: CDR1 MNHEY, CDR2 SVGEGT. The DNA of the CDR3 is TGTGCCAGCAGCCCTTACGCCAGGGGGACCGGGGAGCTGTTTTTT. Its protein product is CASSPYARGTGELFF.

The chain uses TRBV11-2 and TRBJ1-2; 8 bases are a match to TRBD1. Germline V CDR1 and CDR2: SGHAT, FQNNGV. J lost 7 bases, V lost 4 bases, and 8 bases had no gene match. The CDR3 totals 14 residues. This CDR3 reads CASSSFTGGVGYTF. For the CDR3, the DNA is TGTGCCAGCAGCTCATTTACAGGGGGAGTTGGCTACACCTTC.

The CDR3 DNA is TGTGCCAGCAGTGACAAGAGGCCCCAGCATTTT. Its translation is CASSDKRPQHF. The gene calls are TRBV28 and TRBJ1-5; no clear D. Trimming took 5 bases from V and 9 from J, leaving 8 bases between them. This CDR3 is built from 11 residues. Germline lookup yields CDR1 MDHEN and CDR2 SYDVKM.

The genes are TRBV6-5 and TRBJ2-7; 7 nucleotides line up with TRBD1. Looked up from germline, CDR1 is MNHEY and CDR2 is SVGAGI. The ends lost 5 bases at V and 0 bases at J; junction bases unmatched: 7. This CDR3 has 15 amino acids. The CDR3 DNA reads TGTGCCAGCAGTCACACCGGGACAGACTCCTACGAGCAGTACTTC. It specifies CASSHTGTDSYEQYF.